The sequence of this T cell receptor beta chain was determined in a study of cytomegalovirus exposure and HLA in healthy donors. Study-wide points: Researchers catalogued approximately 160 TCR beta chains as cytomegalovirus-associated. CMV antigen specificity of a few CMV-associated chains was confirmed in vitro. Rare TCR sequences predominated, though certain public TCRs were found in many donors. That first-cohort TCR clusters tended to co-occur in the approximately 110 validation repertoires was found in a later analysis.

As to this clone: Its antigen remains unidentified.

Sequenced by immunoSEQ multiplex PCR; TCRdb stores in-frame clones only, minus some. The sample includes some 76,000 clones, approximately 95% seen only once; the top ten take less than 2.5%. V was shortened by 5 bases and J by 2 bases, with 17 bases between the two germline ends. Germline CDR1 is SGHVS and CDR2 is FNYEAQ. CDR3 size: 16 residues. The chain recombines TRBV7-6 with TRBJ2-3, with a tentative D call TRBD2 (7 bases). Specimen: PBMCs. The sequence was collected from a woman aged 18 to 35 in good health and CMV-seronegative. The CDR3 DNA reads as TGTGCCAGCAGCCTGGGGGGCGGGGGTCCCACAGATACGCAGTATTTT. Protein: CASSLGGGGPTDTQYF.